These T cell receptor beta chains were read from a single sample in a study of cytotoxic CD8 clonotypes in ibrutinib-treated CLL. Data came from immunoSEQ multiplex PCR; TCRdb stores just in-frame clones and leaves some out. The sample lists 130,000 or so clones, 77% occurring once. The sequenced sample was PBMCs, obtained after 12 months of ibrutinib treatment. The source is a human donor with chronic lymphocytic leukemia. Both conserved end residues are part of each CDR3.

TRBJ2-7 | TRBV27 | CASTGGNEQYF
TRBJ2-5 | TRBV28 | CASIRRLAGGEKTQYF
TRBJ2-7 | TRBV7-9 | CASSLGVFDEQYF
TRBJ2-4 | TRBV6-4 | CASRGQGLIMSIQYF
TRBJ2-1 | TRBV28 | CASSFPLKRETYNEQFF
TRBJ2-3 | TRBV27 | CASSTWGGPADTQYF
TRBJ1-1 | TRBV16 | CASSHSSRQGRNTEAFF
TRBJ2-7 | TRBV28 | CASSFSRGGTYEQYF
TRBJ1-5 | TRBV28 | CASSSTPGPFNQPQHF
TRBJ1-6 | TRBV27 | CASRSDRGDNSPLHF